Following are 13 T cell receptor beta chains from one sample sequenced in a study of T cell responses to AZD1222 COVID-19 vaccine. This table comes from immunoSEQ multiplex PCR, and its TCRdb copy is limited to in-frame clones, with some not included. Of 140,000 to 150,000 clones in the sample, around 91% were seen once. This sample comprised peripheral blood, obtained on day 0 of AZD1222 vaccination. These receptors came from an adult in good health.

This sequence joins TRBV7-8 and TRBJ1-4; 9 bases align to TRBD1. Germline-derived CDR1 and CDR2 are SGHVS and FQNEAQ. The CDR3 runs 15 residues. The V segment lost 5 bases and the J segment 10 bases; nucleotides outside the gene matches: 11. As DNA, the CDR3 is TGTGCCAGCAGCCCGTCCGGGGACAGGGCCTTAAAACTGTTTTTT. This sequence encodes CASSPSGDRALKLFF.

The rearrangement uses TRBV29-1 and TRBJ2-3; 16 nucleotides line up with TRBD2. CDR1 and CDR2 from the germline V gene are SQVTM and ANQGSEA. The J segment lost 6 bases and the V segment lost 8 bases, leaving 11 bases of the junction unmatched. The CDR3 contains 16 residues. The CDR3 bases are TGCAGCTCGGGACTAGCGGGAGGGATCATCGGGGATACGCAGTATTTT. Translated, it gives CSSGLAGGIIGDTQYF.

This chain links TRBV28 with TRBJ1-3; possibly TRBD1 for D (6 bases). V was cut by 6 bases and J by 0 bases, with 12 bases left in between. This CDR3 has 15 residues. In germline, CDR1 is MDHEN, CDR2 SYDVKM. CDR3 nucleotide sequence: TGTGCCAGCAGCCCCGGACAGAGCTCTGGAAACACCATATATTTT. Translation: CASSPGQSSGNTIYF.

This clone was detected once. The chain recombines TRBV6-4 with TRBJ1-2, with 9 positions matching TRBD1. The CDR3 has 13 amino acids. CDR1 and CDR2 (germline): MRHNA, SNTAGT. Trimming cost V 5 bases and J 8 bases; bases outside gene matches: 6. Written as DNA, the CDR3 is TGTGCCAGCAGTAAACAGGGGGCCGAAGGCTACACCTTC. Translated: CASSKQGAEGYTF.

Here the CDR3 DNA reads TGTGCCAGTATGGTGACAGGGGTTACCGGGGAGCTGTTTTTT. Amino acid sequence: CASMVTGVTGELFF. The rearrangement uses TRBV19 and TRBJ2-2; TRBD1 agrees at 8 bases. Unmatched junction bases numbered 6, after V lost 7 bases and J lost 5 bases. The CDR3 has 14 residues. Germline lookup yields CDR1 LNHDA and CDR2 SQIVND (reference sequence).

The genes are TRBV5-1 and TRBJ1-1, with D possibly being TRBD1 (5 bases). CDR3 size: 12 residues. V lost 4 bases to trimming and J lost 4 bases, with 8 bases between them. From germline, CDR1 is SGHRS and CDR2 YFSETQ. CDR3 DNA: TGCGCCAGCAGCCCAGGGTCCACTGAAGCTTTCTTT. It is translated as CASSPGSTEAFF.

The CDR3 DNA is TGTGCCAGCAATTCACCGGGAGCCCTAAGGTCGAGTGACTATGGCTACACCTTC. Its translation is CASNSPGALRSSDYGYTF. The chain couples TRBV2 to TRBJ1-2, with no clear D. CDR3 size: 18 residues. Deletions cut 7 bases from V and 3 bases from J, with 27 bases between. Germline V gives CDR1 SNHLY, CDR2 FYNNEI.

The chain recombines TRBV2 with TRBJ1-2, with 8 bases that match TRBD1. Germline-derived CDR1 and CDR2 are SNHLY and FYNNEI. Losses at the gene ends were 6 bases for V and 4 bases for J; bases not matched to a gene: 1. This CDR3 is built from 12 residues. CDR3 sequence (DNA): TGTGCCAGCAGAGGGACAGGCTATGGCTACACCTTC. This translates into CASRGTGYGYTF.

This chain links TRBV29-1 with TRBJ2-1; 8 nucleotides agree with TRBD2. Germline trimming cut 7 bases from V and 6 bases from J; bases unmatched to any gene: 11. This CDR3 comprises 14 residues. CDR1 is SQVTM, CDR2 ANQGSEA, per germline. The CDR3 nucleotides are TGCAGCGCGACGACTACGGGAGGGAGCAATGAGCAGTTCTTC. This translates into CSATTTGGSNEQFF.

V gene TRBV27 combines with J gene TRBJ2-3; D is perhaps TRBD1 or TRBD2 (6 bases each). With 6 bases removed from V and 4 bases from J, the gap between germline ends came to 17 bases. Germline assignment: CDR1 MNHEY and CDR2 SMNVEV (reference sequence). This CDR3 is built from 15 residues. Here the CDR3 DNA reads TGTGCCAGCAGAGCCTCTCAGGGGAGGTCAGATACGCAGTATTTT. Amino acid sequence: CASRASQGRSDTQYF.

The V call is TRBV7-9, the J call TRBJ2-1, with D possibly matching TRBD2 (5 bases). CDR1 and CDR2 from the germline V gene are SEHNR and FQNEAQ (reference sequence). Between the trimmed V and J ends, which lost 5 bases and 8 bases, there was a span of 10 bases. This CDR3 region has 12 residues. The CDR3 DNA sequence: TGTGCCAGCAGCCCGACGGGGTATGAGCAGTTCTTC. Amino acid sequence: CASSPTGYEQFF.

The rearrangement joins TRBV28 to TRBJ2-3, with 8 bases matching TRBD2. Germline V gene lookup returns CDR1 MDHEN and CDR2 SYDVKM. Germline trimming cut 8 bases from V and 5 bases from J; bases unmatched to any gene: 9. The CDR3 has 14 amino acids. CDR3 protein: CASHTSGSRDTQYF. In DNA form, the CDR3 reads TGTGCCAGCCATACTAGCGGATCAAGAGATACGCAGTATTTT.

The V and J genes are TRBV7-2 and TRBJ2-7; D is ambiguous. The germline CDR1 and CDR2 sequences are SGHTA and FQGNSA. The CDR3 consists of 11 residues. The germline V and J ends were trimmed by 2 bases and 6 bases, with 5 bases remaining between them. The CDR3 region is CASSLLVEQYF. The CDR3 bases are TGTGCCAGCAGCTTACTCGTCGAGCAGTACTTC.